Presented here are 2 T cell receptor beta chains from one specimen sequenced in a study of cytomegalovirus exposure and HLA in healthy donors (dated by TCRdb to 2016 to 2017). Libraries were prepared through the immunoSEQ multiplex PCR assay. For the multiplex PCR, a mixture combining 60 forward primers for TCR Vbeta segments and 13 reverse primers for TCR Jbeta segments was used. This immuneACCESS table, as held by TCRdb, lists in-frame sequences with V and J called but not all clones. Of the missing ones, under half trace to an unresolved V gene in checked studies; the others have no known cause. The sample data list around 200,000 clones, and less than 80% of these were observed just once. Approximately 0.22% of the sample rests with the top ten. Sequencing was performed on PBMCs. Source of these receptors: a girl aged 2-15 years in good health and CMV-seronegative.

This chain connects TRBV4-1 to TRBJ2-6; 7 nucleotides match TRBD1. This CDR3 has 20 amino acids. The ends lost 1 base at V and 0 bases at J; junction bases unmatched: 12. Germline assignment: CDR1 MGHRA and CDR2 YSYEKL. The CDR3 spells CASSQVSSGDRRSGANVLTF. The CDR3 nucleotides are TGCGCCAGCAGCCAAGTTTCCTCCGGGGACAGACGCTCTGGGGCCAACGTCCTGACTTTC.

The V call is TRBV29-1, the J call TRBJ2-1, with 9 positions matching TRBD1. Germline assignment: CDR1 SQVTM and CDR2 ANQGSEA. This CDR3 comprises 13 residues. V shed 7 bases and J 6 bases; nucleotides not matched to a gene: 7. The CDR3 DNA is TGCAGCGCCGGGACAGGGATTTTCAATGAGCAGTTCTTC. Translated: CSAGTGIFNEQFF.